Described below is a single T cell receptor (beta chain) sequence and its context. This entry is derived from a study of blood T cell repertoires in COVID-19. Looking at the study overall: The United States, Italy and Spain provided the acute and convalescent COVID-19 samples. Sample material is recorded as cDNA or gDNA derived from T cells, B-cell-depleted T cells, or PBMCs.

The germline V and J ends were trimmed by 5 bases and 3 bases, with 19 bases remaining between them. The CDR3 has 17 residues. Germline lookup yields CDR1 MNHEY and CDR2 SMNVEV (reference sequence). Source study methods: Researchers report that nucleated cell counts were estimated from reference gene primer amplification. Data came from immunoSEQ multiplex PCR; TCRdb stores just in-frame clones and leaves some out. D and trimming come from the DNA, and the V and J calls and clone size come from that table. This table has approximately 250,000 clones, 70% to 85% appearing once. The receptor comes from a man aged 40-50 years who had recovered from COVID-19. The sample taken for sequencing was peripheral blood. The genes are TRBV27 and TRBJ1-4; D perhaps matches TRBD1 (5 bases). Here the CDR3 reads CASSPGLGRGANEKLFF. The CDR3 DNA reads as TGTGCCAGCAGTCCTGGGTTGGGGCGCGGAGCTAATGAAAAACTGTTTTTT.